One and the same sample provided the 17 T cell receptor beta chains below, sequenced in a study of shared T cell receptors in the human thymus. Here immunoSEQ multiplex PCR was the method, and the copy in TCRdb shows in-frame clones only, minus some. The sample lists 720,000 or so clones, approximately 85% seen once, with about 0.0098% in the top ten. This sample also appeared in a second study, on human thymus T cells.

The sequenced material came from thymocytes. Receptors were obtained from a girl under three years old with a congenital heart defect.

The V and J genes are TRBV19 and TRBJ2-7; D not certain. Trimming removed 10 bases from V and 7 bases from J, with 17 bases in between. This CDR3 is built from 12 residues. Germline assignment: CDR1 LNHDA and CDR2 SQIVND (reference sequence). The CDR3 DNA is TGTGCCACATCGAATAGAGCAGGTGAGCAGTACTTC. This gives the protein CATSNRAGEQYF.

The chain links TRBV6-1 to TRBJ1-6; 7 nucleotides line up with TRBD1. V lost 1 base and J lost 6; bases outside the gene matches: 12. Germline values: CDR1 MNHNS, CDR2 SASEGT. The CDR3 totals 18 residues. This chain's CDR3 is CASSEGARGPWGNSPLHF. The DNA for the CDR3 is TGTGCCAGCAGTGAAGGCGCGAGGGGGCCTTGGGGTAATTCACCCCTCCACTTT.

The CDR3 spells CASSLTGTGETNEQYF. The CDR3 DNA reads as TGTGCCAGCAGCTTAACGGGGACAGGGGAAACTAACGAGCAGTACTTC. The chain links TRBV7-3 to TRBJ2-7, with 10 positions matching TRBD1. The CDR3 totals 16 residues. The germline V gene encodes CDR1 SGHTA and CDR2 FQGTGA. Trimming removed 0 bases from V and 5 bases from J; junction bases left unmatched: 7.

Notes on this clone: One junction end disagrees with the germline gene, perhaps due to a read error. The V call is TRBV7-9, the J call TRBJ1-4, with 12 bases identical to TRBD1. Per the germline V gene, CDR1 is SEHNR and CDR2 is FQNEAQ (reference sequence). This CDR3 contains 17 residues. CDR3 sequence: CASSSKSFRGQGALFSF. CDR3 sequence (DNA): TGTGCCAGCAGCTCCAAGTCGTTCCGGGGACAGGGGGCCTTATTTTCGTTC.

The chain combines TRBV14 with TRBJ2-5; a weak D match, TRBD2 (6 bases). The ends were cut back, 6 bases at V and 1 base at J, with 30 bases in the middle. The germline CDR1 and CDR2 sequences are SGHDN and FVKESK. The CDR3 consists of 20 residues. The CDR3 DNA is TGTGCCAGCAGTCTGGAGGGCGGGGTGCTAGGGGAAGGCCGCCAAGAGACCCAGTACTTC. Translating it yields CASSLEGGVLGEGRQETQYF.

The chain recombines TRBV5-4 with TRBJ1-1, with 9 positions matching TRBD1. Germline CDR1 and CDR2: SGHNT and YYREEE (reference sequence). The CDR3 consists of 18 residues. V dropped 4 bases and J dropped 0; count of bases not matched to a gene: 13. CDR3 sequence (DNA): TGTGCCAGCAGCCCCCCCGGGACAGGGAAAGGAATGAACACTGAAGCTTTCTTT. Residues: CASSPPGTGKGMNTEAFF.

This clone was observed a few times. The V and J genes are TRBV5-6 and TRBJ1-1, with D possibly TRBD1 on 6 matching bases. The V end was cut by 3 bases, the J end by 6 bases, with 9 bases between. From germline, CDR1 is SGHDT and CDR2 YYEEEE. The CDR3 is 12 amino acids. The DNA for the CDR3 is TGTGCCAGCAGCTCCAGGGGTGCTGAAGCTTTCTTT. It yields the protein CASSSRGAEAFF.

This sequence joins TRBV7-3 and TRBJ2-2, with D tentatively TRBD2 (7 bases). Trimming cost V 4 bases and J 4 bases, with 22 bases left between them. CDR1 is SGHTA and CDR2 is FQGTGA in the germline V gene. The CDR3 is 18 residues long. The CDR3 loop reads CASSSPQGRGEGTGELFF. CDR3 coding DNA: TGTGCCAGCAGCTCACCCCAGGGGAGGGGTGAAGGCACCGGGGAGCTGTTTTTT.

This clone was counted a few times. V is TRBV2 and J is TRBJ1-5; D is unclear. V lost 1 base and J 4 bases, leaving 2 bases between the germline ends. This CDR3 is built from 12 residues. Germline-derived CDR1 and CDR2 are SNHLY and FYNNEI. The CDR3 region has the DNA TGTGCCAGCAGTGAAGTAAATCAGCCCCAGCATTTT. Its translation is CASSEVNQPQHF.

This chain uses TRBV14 with TRBJ2-1; D may be TRBD1 (6 bases). The germline gives CDR1 SGHDN, CDR2 FVKESK. This CDR3 is 15 amino acids long. Trimming stripped 1 base from V and 2 bases from J, with 9 bases between. The CDR3 protein is CASSQGGHPYNEQFF. As DNA, the CDR3 is TGTGCCAGCAGCCAAGGGGGACACCCCTACAATGAGCAGTTCTTC.

The V and J genes are TRBV2 and TRBJ2-2; no clear D gene. The length of the CDR3 is 15 residues. Germline lookup yields CDR1 SNHLY and CDR2 FYNNEI. V was pared by 1 base and J by 0 bases, with 6 bases between. The CDR3 DNA follows: TGTGCCAGCAGTGAAGAATCGGCGAACACCGGGGAGCTGTTTTTT. This sequence encodes CASSEESANTGELFF.

V gene TRBV5-8 combines with J gene TRBJ1-2; D is undetermined. The ends were cut back, 6 bases at V and 9 bases at J, with 21 bases in the middle. The CDR3 is 14 amino acids. CDR1 and CDR2 (germline): SGHTS, YDEGEE. DNA for the CDR3: TGTGCCAGCACCTCACGGGAGGAGGGTAGTAGCTACACCTTC. This encodes CASTSREEGSSYTF. Using reference TRBV5-8 and TRBJ1-2 for the parts outside the CDR3, the full variable domain is EAGVTQSPTHLIKTRGQQATLRCSPISGHTSVYWYQQALGLGLQFLLWYDEGEERNRGNFPPRFSGRQFPNYSSELNVNALELEDSALYLCASTSREEGSSYTFGSGTRLTVV.

The rearrangement links TRBV4-3 to TRBJ2-7, with D maybe TRBD2 (6 bases). The CDR3 covers 15 residues. Germline CDR1 LGHNA, CDR2 YSLEER. V lost 0 bases and J 0 bases, leaving 9 bases between the germline ends. The CDR3 protein is CASSQDRDFSYEQYF. CDR3 coding DNA: TGCGCCAGCAGCCAAGACCGGGACTTCTCCTACGAGCAGTACTTC.

The chain has TRBV30 and TRBJ1-1; possible D gene TRBD1, 6 bases. CDR3 length: 12 residues. V lost 4 bases and J 6 bases, leaving 12 bases between the germline ends. The germline CDR1 and CDR2 sequences are GTSNPN and SVGIG (reference sequence). This CDR3 is CAWISRGSEAFF. In DNA form, the CDR3 reads TGTGCCTGGATATCCAGGGGATCTGAAGCTTTCTTT.

This chain uses TRBV4-1 with TRBJ1-3; possibly TRBD1 for D (5 bases). Germline V gene data show CDR1 as MGHRA and CDR2 as YSYEKL. V lost 1 base and J 8 bases, leaving 15 bases between the germline ends. This CDR3 region has 15 residues. The CDR3: CASSQGWGDGDTIYF. CDR3 DNA: TGCGCCAGCAGCCAAGGATGGGGGGACGGGGACACCATATATTTT.

This rearrangement joins TRBV18 to TRBJ2-3; D may be TRBD1 (5 bases). CDR3 size: 15 residues. Germline CDR1 reads KGHSH; CDR2 reads LQKENI. The germline V and J ends were trimmed by 0 bases and 6 bases, with 13 bases remaining between them. Here the CDR3 reads CASSPPAGAGDTQYF. As DNA, the CDR3 is TGTGCCAGCTCACCACCCGCTGGGGCCGGGGATACGCAGTATTTT.

This rearrangement joins TRBV29-1 to TRBJ2-4; 8 positions match TRBD1. J gave up 1 base and V 8 bases, and 10 bases lay outside the gene matches. Per the germline V gene, CDR1 is SQVTM and CDR2 is ANQGSEA. The CDR3 runs 15 residues. The CDR3 DNA follows: TGCAGCATCAGGGGGCGGGTAGAGGCCAAAAACATTCAGTACTTC. Protein sequence: CSIRGRVEAKNIQYF.